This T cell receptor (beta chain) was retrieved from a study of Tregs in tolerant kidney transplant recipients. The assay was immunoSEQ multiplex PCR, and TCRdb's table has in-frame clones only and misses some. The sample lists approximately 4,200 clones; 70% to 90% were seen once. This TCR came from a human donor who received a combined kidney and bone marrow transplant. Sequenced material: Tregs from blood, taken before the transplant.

The CDR3 region is CASSEAKGRVTQYF. The CDR3 bases are TGTGCCAGCAGTGAAGCGAAGGGGCGCGTGACCCAGTACTTC. The gene calls are TRBV2 and TRBJ2-5, with a possible D match to TRBD1 (5 bases). V lost 0 bases and J 7 bases, leaving 12 bases between the germline ends. Germline V gene sequence: CDR1 SNHLY, CDR2 FYNNEI. This CDR3 comprises 14 residues. The whole variable domain, remainder taken from reference TRBV2 and TRBJ2-5, is EPEVTQTPSHQVTQMGQEVILRCVPISNHLYFYWYRQILGQKVEFLVSFYNNEISEKSEIFDDQFSVERPDGSNFTLKIRSTKLEDSAMYFCASSEAKGRVTQYFGPGTRLLVL.